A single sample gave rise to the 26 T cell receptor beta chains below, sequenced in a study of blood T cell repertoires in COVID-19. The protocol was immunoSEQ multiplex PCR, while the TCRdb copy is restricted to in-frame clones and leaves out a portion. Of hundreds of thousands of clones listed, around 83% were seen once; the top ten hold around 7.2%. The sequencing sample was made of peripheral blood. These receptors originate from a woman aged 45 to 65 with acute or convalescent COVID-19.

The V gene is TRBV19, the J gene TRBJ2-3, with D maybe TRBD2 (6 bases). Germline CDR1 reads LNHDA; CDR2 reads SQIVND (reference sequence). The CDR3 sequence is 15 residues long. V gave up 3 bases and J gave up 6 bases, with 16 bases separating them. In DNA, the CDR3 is TGTGCCAGTAGTATTTATCTAGCGAGGACGGATACGCAGTATTTT. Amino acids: CASSIYLARTDTQYF.

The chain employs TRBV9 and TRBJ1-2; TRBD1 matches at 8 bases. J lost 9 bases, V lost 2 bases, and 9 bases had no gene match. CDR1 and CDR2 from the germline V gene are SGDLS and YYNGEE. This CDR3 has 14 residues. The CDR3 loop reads CASSVRQGSSSYTF. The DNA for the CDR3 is TGTGCCAGCAGCGTTCGACAGGGGTCAAGTAGCTACACCTTC.

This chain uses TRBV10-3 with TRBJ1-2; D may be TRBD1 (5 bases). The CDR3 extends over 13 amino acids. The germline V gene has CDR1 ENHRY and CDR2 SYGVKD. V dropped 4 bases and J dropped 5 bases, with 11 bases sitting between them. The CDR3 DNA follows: TGTGCCATCAGTGCCCCGGGGGGGTATGGCTACACCTTC. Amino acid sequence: CAISAPGGYGYTF.

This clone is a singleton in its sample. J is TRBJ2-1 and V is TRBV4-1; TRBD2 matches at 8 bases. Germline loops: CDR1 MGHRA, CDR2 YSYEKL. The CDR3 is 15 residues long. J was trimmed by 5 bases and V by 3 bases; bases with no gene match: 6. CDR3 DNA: TGCGCCAGCAGCCACGTTAGCGGGACCAACAATGAGCAGTTCTTC. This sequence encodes CASSHVSGTNNEQFF.

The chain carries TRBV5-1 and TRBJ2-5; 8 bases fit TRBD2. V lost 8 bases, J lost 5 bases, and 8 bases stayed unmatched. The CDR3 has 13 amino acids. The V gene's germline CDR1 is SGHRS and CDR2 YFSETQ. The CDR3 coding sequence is TGCGCCAGTACCGTAGCGGGATCGGAGACCCAGTACTTC. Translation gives CASTVAGSETQYF.

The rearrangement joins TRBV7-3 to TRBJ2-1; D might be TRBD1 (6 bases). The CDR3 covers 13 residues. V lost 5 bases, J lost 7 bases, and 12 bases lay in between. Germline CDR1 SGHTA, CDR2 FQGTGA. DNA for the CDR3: TGTGCCAGCAGCGCAATAACAGGGAATGAGCAGTTCTTC. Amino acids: CASSAITGNEQFF.

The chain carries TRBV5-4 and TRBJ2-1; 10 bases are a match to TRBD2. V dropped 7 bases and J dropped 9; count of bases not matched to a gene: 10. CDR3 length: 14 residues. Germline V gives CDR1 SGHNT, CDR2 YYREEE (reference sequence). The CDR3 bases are TGTGCCAGCCACCTCAGACTAGCGGGTAGTGAGCAGTTCTTC. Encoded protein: CASHLRLAGSEQFF.

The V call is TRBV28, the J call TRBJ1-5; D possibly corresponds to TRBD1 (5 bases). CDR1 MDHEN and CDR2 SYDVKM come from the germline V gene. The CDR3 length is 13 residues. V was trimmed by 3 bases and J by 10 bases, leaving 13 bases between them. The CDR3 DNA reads TGTGCCAGCAGTTTGAGCAGGGCCCGACCCCAGCATTTT. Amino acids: CASSLSRARPQHF.

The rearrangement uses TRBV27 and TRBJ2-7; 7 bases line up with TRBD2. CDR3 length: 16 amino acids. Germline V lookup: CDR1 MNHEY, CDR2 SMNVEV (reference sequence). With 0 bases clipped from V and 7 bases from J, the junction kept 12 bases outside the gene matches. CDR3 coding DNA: TGTGCCAGCAGTTTATCAGCATTTCGACAGCGGGAAGAGCAGTACTTC. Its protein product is CASSLSAFRQREEQYF.

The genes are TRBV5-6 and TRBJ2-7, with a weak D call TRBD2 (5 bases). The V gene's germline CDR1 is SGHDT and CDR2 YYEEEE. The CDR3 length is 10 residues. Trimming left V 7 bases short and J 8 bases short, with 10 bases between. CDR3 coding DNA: TGTGCCAGCGGTCGGGAAAAGCAGTACTTC. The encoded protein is CASGREKQYF.

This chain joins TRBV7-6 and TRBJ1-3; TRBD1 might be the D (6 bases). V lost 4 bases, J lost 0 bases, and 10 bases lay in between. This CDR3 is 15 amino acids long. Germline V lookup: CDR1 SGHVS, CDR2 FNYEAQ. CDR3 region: CASSSGVSSGNTIYF. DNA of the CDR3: TGTGCCAGCAGCTCAGGGGTTTCCTCTGGAAACACCATATATTTT. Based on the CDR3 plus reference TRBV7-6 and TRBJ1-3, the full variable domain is GAGVSQSPRYKVTKRGQDVALRCDPISGHVSLYWYRQALGQGPEFLTYFNYEAQQDKSGLPNDRFSAERPEGSISTLTIQRTEQRDSAMYRCASSSGVSSGNTIYFGEGSWLTVV.

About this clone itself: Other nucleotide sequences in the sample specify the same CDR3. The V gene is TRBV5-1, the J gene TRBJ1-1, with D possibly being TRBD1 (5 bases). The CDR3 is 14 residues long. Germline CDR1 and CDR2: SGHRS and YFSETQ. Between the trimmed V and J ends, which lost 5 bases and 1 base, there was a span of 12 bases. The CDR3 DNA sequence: TGCGCCAGCAGGCGGGACTGGGGGAACACTGAAGCTTTCTTT. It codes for CASRRDWGNTEAFF.

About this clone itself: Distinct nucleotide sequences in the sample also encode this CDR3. The CDR3 here is CASSLDGTGELFF. The CDR3 DNA is TGCGCCAGCAGCTTGGACGGCACCGGGGAGCTGTTTTTT. J is TRBJ2-2 and V is TRBV5-1; D uncertain. CDR3 length equals 13 residues. Trimming cost V 0 bases and J 4 bases, with 4 bases left between them. Germline V gene sequence: CDR1 SGHRS, CDR2 YFSETQ.

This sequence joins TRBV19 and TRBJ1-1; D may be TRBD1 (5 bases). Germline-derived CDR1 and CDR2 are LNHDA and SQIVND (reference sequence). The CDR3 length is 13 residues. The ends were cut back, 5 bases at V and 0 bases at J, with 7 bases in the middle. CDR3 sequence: CASSAGLNTEAFF. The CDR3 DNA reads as TGTGCCAGTAGTGCAGGGTTGAACACTGAAGCTTTCTTT. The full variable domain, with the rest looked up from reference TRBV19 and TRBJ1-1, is DGGITQSPKYLFRKEGQNVTLSCEQNLNHDAMYWYRQDPGQGLRLIYYSQIVNDFQKGDIAEGYSVSREKKESFPLTVTSAQKNPTAFYLCASSAGLNTEAFFGQGTRLTVV.

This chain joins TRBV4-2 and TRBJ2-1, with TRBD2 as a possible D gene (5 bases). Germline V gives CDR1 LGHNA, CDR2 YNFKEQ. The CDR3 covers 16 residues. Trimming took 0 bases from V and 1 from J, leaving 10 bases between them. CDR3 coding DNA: TGTGCCAGCAGCCAAGAGGAGGCTGGATCCTACAATGAGCAGTTCTTC. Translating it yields CASSQEEAGSYNEQFF.

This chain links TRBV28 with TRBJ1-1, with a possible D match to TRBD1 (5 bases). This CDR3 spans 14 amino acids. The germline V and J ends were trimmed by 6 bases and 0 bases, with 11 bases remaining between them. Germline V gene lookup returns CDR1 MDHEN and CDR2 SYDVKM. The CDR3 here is CASRPQGMNTEAFF. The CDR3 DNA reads TGTGCCAGCAGGCCTCAGGGCATGAACACTGAAGCTTTCTTT.

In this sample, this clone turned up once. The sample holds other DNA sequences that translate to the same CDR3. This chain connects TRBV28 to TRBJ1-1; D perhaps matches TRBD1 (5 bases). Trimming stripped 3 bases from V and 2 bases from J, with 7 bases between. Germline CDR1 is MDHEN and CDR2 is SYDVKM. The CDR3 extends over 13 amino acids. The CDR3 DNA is TGTGCCAGCAGTTTTAGGGGAAACACTGAAGCTTTCTTT. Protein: CASSFRGNTEAFF.

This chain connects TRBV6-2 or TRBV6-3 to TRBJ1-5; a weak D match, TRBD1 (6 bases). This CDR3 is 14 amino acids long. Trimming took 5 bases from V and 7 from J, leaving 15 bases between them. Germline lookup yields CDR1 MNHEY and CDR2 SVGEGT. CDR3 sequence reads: CASSPRGARQPQHF. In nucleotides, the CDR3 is TGTGCCAGCAGTCCCAGGGGAGCGAGACAGCCCCAGCATTTT.

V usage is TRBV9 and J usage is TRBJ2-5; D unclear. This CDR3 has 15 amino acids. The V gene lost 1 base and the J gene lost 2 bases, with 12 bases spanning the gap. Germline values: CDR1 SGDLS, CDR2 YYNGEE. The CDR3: CASSVSATGQETQYF. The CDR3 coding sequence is TGTGCCAGCAGCGTAAGCGCGACTGGGCAAGAGACCCAGTACTTC.

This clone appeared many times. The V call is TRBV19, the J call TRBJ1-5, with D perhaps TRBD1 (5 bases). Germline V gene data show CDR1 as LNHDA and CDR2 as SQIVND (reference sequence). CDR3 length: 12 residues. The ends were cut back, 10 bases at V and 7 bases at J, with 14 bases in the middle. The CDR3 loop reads CATSTATQPQHF. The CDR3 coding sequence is TGTGCCACCTCGACAGCCACCCAGCCCCAGCATTTT. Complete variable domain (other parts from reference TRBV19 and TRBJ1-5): DGGITQSPKYLFRKEGQNVTLSCEQNLNHDAMYWYRQDPGQGLRLIYYSQIVNDFQKGDIAEGYSVSREKKESFPLTVTSAQKNPTAFYLCATSTATQPQHFGDGTRLSIL.

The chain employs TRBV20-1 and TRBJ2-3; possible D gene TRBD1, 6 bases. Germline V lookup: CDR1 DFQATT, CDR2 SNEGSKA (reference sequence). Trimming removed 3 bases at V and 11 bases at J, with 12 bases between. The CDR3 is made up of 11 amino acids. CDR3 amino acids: CSASRGQGQYF. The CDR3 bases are TGCAGTGCTAGTCGGGGACAAGGGCAGTATTTT.

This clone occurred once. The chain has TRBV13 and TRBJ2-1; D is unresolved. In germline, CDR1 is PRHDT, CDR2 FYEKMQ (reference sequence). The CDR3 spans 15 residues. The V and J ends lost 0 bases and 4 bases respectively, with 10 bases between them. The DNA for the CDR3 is TGTGCCAGCAGCTTAGGCCTCCACAGTTACAATGAGCAGTTCTTC. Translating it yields CASSLGLHSYNEQFF.

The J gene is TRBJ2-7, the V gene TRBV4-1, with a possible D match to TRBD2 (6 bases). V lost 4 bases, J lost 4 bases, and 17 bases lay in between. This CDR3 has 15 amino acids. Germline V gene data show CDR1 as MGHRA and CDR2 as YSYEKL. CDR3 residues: CASSPASGGSYEQYF. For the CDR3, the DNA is TGCGCCAGCAGCCCAGCTAGTGGAGGGTCGTACGAGCAGTACTTC.

The CDR3 loop reads CASSLASEGEQYF. The CDR3 region has the DNA TGCGCCAGCAGCTTGGCTAGCGAGGGGGAGCAGTACTTC. This chain joins TRBV5-1 and TRBJ2-7; TRBD2 might be the D (6 bases). There are 13 residues in the CDR3. The V end was cut by 0 bases, the J end by 7 bases, with 11 bases between. Germline values: CDR1 SGHRS, CDR2 YFSETQ.

DNA for the CDR3: TGTGCCAGCAGTTATGTAGGGGCGCAGTCGGAGAACACCGGGGAGCTGTTTTTT. Translated, it gives CASSYVGAQSENTGELFF. The chain has TRBV6-2 or TRBV6-3 and TRBJ2-2; TRBD1 might be the D (5 bases). The V gene lost 3 bases and the J gene lost 1 base, with 18 bases spanning the gap. Germline assignment: CDR1 MNHEY and CDR2 SVGEGT. The CDR3 spans 18 residues.

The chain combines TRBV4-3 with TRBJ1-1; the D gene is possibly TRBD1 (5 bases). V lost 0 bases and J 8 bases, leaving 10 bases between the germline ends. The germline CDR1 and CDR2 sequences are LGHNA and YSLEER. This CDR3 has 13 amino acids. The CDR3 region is CASSQDLGGEAFF. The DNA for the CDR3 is TGCGCCAGCAGCCAAGATTTGGGGGGAGAAGCTTTCTTT.